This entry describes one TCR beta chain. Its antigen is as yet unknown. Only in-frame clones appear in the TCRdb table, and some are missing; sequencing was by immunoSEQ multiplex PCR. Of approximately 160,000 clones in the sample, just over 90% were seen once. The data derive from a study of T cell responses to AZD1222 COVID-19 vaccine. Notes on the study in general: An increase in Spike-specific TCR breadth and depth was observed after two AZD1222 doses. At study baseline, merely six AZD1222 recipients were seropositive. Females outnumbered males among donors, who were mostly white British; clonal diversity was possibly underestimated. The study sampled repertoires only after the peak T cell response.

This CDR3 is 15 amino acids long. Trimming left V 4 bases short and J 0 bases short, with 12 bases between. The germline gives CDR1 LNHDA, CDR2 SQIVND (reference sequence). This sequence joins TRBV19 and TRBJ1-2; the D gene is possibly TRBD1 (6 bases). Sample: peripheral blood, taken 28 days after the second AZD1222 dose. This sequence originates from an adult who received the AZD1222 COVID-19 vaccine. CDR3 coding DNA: TGTGCCAGTAGTAGAGACAGGACCCCTAACTATGGCTACACCTTC. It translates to CASSRDRTPNYGYTF. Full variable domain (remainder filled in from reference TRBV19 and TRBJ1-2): DGGITQSPKYLFRKEGQNVTLSCEQNLNHDAMYWYRQDPGQGLRLIYYSQIVNDFQKGDIAEGYSVSREKKESFPLTVTSAQKNPTAFYLCASSRDRTPNYGYTFGSGTRLTVV.